The 32 T cell receptor beta chains reported below all come from one sample, sequenced in a study of siplizumab effects on memory and regulatory T cells. Coculturing was carried out on the mixed lymphocyte reaction cells. It lasted over 5 days and was done at 37°C. No antigens are known for them. Some clones are missing from TCRdb's copy, which holds only in-frame ones; the method was immunoSEQ multiplex PCR. The sample has over 10,000 clones, roughly 43% seen once. The sequencing input was CFSE-low (dividing) CD8+ T cells sorted from an allogeneic mixed lymphocyte reaction. The receptors come from a human donor in good health; the cells came from an allogeneic mixed lymphocyte reaction.

This clone appeared once. V gene TRBV7-2 combines with J gene TRBJ2-7; tentative D call: TRBD2 (5 bases). The germline gives CDR1 SGHTA, CDR2 FQGNSA. This CDR3 is built from 15 residues. V was trimmed by 1 base and J by 4 bases, leaving 14 bases between them. Here the CDR3 DNA reads TGTGCCAGCAGCTTAGTCCCTAGCAACAATTACGAGCAGTACTTC. It codes for CASSLVPSNNYEQYF.

This clone was detected only a few times. This chain connects TRBV21-1 to TRBJ2-7. TRBV21-1 is shown as a pseudogene. This CDR3 contains 15 residues. CDR3 nucleotides: TGTGCCAGCAGCAAGGTTGGGGGGCGTCCTTACGAGCAGTACTTC. This translates into CASSKVGGRPYEQYF.

The chain recombines TRBV2 with TRBJ2-5; 13 bases fit TRBD2. The tail of the sequence fits TRBJ2-7 better, so the J call may be wrong. The CDR3 loop spans 19 amino acids. Germline CDR1 reads SNHLY; CDR2 reads FYNNEI. CDR3 sequence: CASILTGLAGTISSYEQYF. As DNA, the CDR3 is TGTGCCAGCATCCTAACGGGACTAGCGGGGACAATTAGCTCCTACGAGCAGTACTTC.

The chain has TRBV27 and TRBJ1-1, with D unclear. Trimming removed 3 bases at V and 8 bases at J, with 19 bases between. This CDR3 is built from 15 residues. Germline lookup yields CDR1 MNHEY and CDR2 SMNVEV (reference sequence). The CDR3 is CASSFKGMGMKEAFF. CDR3 coding DNA: TGTGCCAGCAGTTTCAAGGGCATGGGGATGAAGGAAGCTTTCTTT.

This chain joins TRBV6-5 and TRBJ2-7; D ambiguous. The CDR3 has 13 residues. Germline loops: CDR1 MNHEY, CDR2 SVGAGI. Trimming removed 2 bases at V and 0 bases at J, with 5 bases between. The CDR3 loop reads CASSYRSSYEQYF. The DNA for the CDR3 is TGTGCCAGCAGTTACCGCAGCTCCTACGAGCAGTACTTC.

The chain links TRBV19 to TRBJ2-7; the D gene is possibly TRBD2 (6 bases). Trimming took off 3 bases at V and 5 bases at J, with 17 bases between the two ends. The CDR3 spans 15 residues. Germline CDR1 is LNHDA and CDR2 is SQIVND (reference sequence). This CDR3 is CASSIVGSLVNEQYF. The DNA for the CDR3 is TGTGCCAGTAGTATTGTCGGGAGCTTGGTTAACGAGCAGTACTTC. Combining the CDR3 with reference TRBV19 and TRBJ2-7 gives the whole variable domain DGGITQSPKYLFRKEGQNVTLSCEQNLNHDAMYWYRQDPGQGLRLIYYSQIVNDFQKGDIAEGYSVSREKKESFPLTVTSAQKNPTAFYLCASSIVGSLVNEQYFGPGTRLTVT.

This clone was counted between two and nine times. V usage is TRBV11-2 and J usage is TRBJ2-1, with TRBD2 matching over 8 bases. The CDR3 spans 13 residues. V was pared by 5 bases and J by 7 bases, with 4 bases of the junction left unmatched. CDR1 is SGHAT and CDR2 is FQNNGV in the germline V gene. This CDR3 reads CASSLGLANEQFF. The CDR3 coding sequence is TGTGCCAGCAGCCTAGGACTAGCTAATGAGCAGTTCTTC. The full variable domain, completed using reference TRBV11-2 and TRBJ2-1, is EAGVAQSPRYKIIEKRQSVAFWCNPISGHATLYWYQQILGQGPKLLIQFQNNGVVDDSQLPKDRFSAERLKGVDSTLKIQPAKLEDSAVYLCASSLGLANEQFFGPGTRLTVL.

This clone has a handful of counts. This chain uses TRBV30 with TRBJ1-1, with 9 bases matching TRBD1. Germline CDR1 reads GTSNPN; CDR2 reads SVGIG (reference sequence). With 3 bases clipped from V and 1 base from J, the junction kept 3 bases outside the gene matches. The CDR3 is made up of 14 amino acids. CDR3 protein: CAWSQGQGNTEAFF. The DNA for the CDR3 is TGTGCCTGGAGCCAGGGACAGGGGAACACTGAAGCTTTCTTT. Using reference TRBV30 and TRBJ1-1 for the parts outside the CDR3, the full variable domain is SQTIHQWPATLVQPVGSPLSLECTVEGTSNPNLYWYRQAAGRGLQLLFYSVGIGQISSEVPQNLSASRPQDRQFILSSKKLLLSDSGFYLCAWSQGQGNTEAFFGQGTRLTVV.

The chain couples TRBV7-3 to TRBJ1-3; D is undetermined. From germline, CDR1 is SGHTA and CDR2 FQGTGA. The V and J ends lost 0 bases and 4 bases respectively, with 4 bases between them. The CDR3 runs to 13 residues. In DNA form, the CDR3 reads TGTGCCAGCAGCTTAACATCCGGAAACACCATATATTTT. This codes for CASSLTSGNTIYF.

The chain couples TRBV15 to TRBJ1-2; possible D gene TRBD1, 6 bases. Germline values: CDR1 LNHNV, CDR2 YYDKDF (reference sequence). Trimming cost V 0 bases and J 4 bases, with 18 bases left between them. CDR3 size: 17 residues. CDR3: CATSRERGFRYGYGYTF. The CDR3 DNA sequence: TGTGCCACCAGCAGAGAAAGGGGGTTTCGTTATGGCTATGGCTACACCTTC.

V is TRBV7-2 and J is TRBJ2-7; TRBD1 matches 8 bases. This CDR3 comprises 15 residues. CDR1 SGHTA and CDR2 FQGNSA come from the germline V gene. Losses at the gene ends were 5 bases for V and 1 base for J; bases not matched to a gene: 7. The CDR3 DNA reads TGTGCCAGCAGCATCCGAGGACAGGGTTCCTACGAGCAGTACTTC. Translated: CASSIRGQGSYEQYF. Full variable domain (remainder filled in from reference TRBV7-2 and TRBJ2-7): GAGVSQSPSNKVTEKGKDVELRCDPISGHTALYWYRQSLGQGLEFLIYFQGNSAPDKSGLPSDRFSAERTGGSVSTLTIQRTQQEDSAVYLCASSIRGQGSYEQYFGPGTRLTVT.

This clone is deemed medium-sized. The rearrangement links TRBV4-2 to TRBJ1-2; maybe TRBD1 (5 bases). The CDR3 loop spans 15 amino acids. Deletions cut 1 base from V and 5 bases from J, with 14 bases between. CDR1 is LGHNA and CDR2 is YNFKEQ in the germline V gene. This chain's CDR3 is CASSQVGTDSYGYTF. In DNA, the CDR3 is TGTGCCAGCAGCCAAGTCGGGACCGATAGTTATGGCTACACCTTC.

The chain joins TRBV27 to TRBJ1-1; 7 nucleotides align to TRBD1. J was trimmed by 4 bases and V by 6 bases; bases with no gene match: 5. This CDR3 is 13 amino acids long. Germline CDR1 reads MNHEY; CDR2 reads SMNVEV (reference sequence). The CDR3 bases are TGTGCCAGCAGCTACAGGGGAGGCACTGAAGCTTTCTTT. The encoded protein is CASSYRGGTEAFF.

This clone was recorded a few times. The chain uses TRBV12-5 and TRBJ2-1, with 9 nucleotides matching TRBD2. The CDR3 is 15 amino acids. V lost 5 bases, J lost 0 bases, and 2 bases stayed unmatched. Per the germline V gene, CDR1 is LGHNT and CDR2 is FRNRAP. CDR3 loop: CASGGGGASYNEQFF. The CDR3 coding sequence is TGTGCTAGTGGTGGCGGGGGGGCCTCCTACAATGAGCAGTTCTTC.

The sample holds a few counts of this clone. The CDR3 sequence: CASSSKQGVSYEQYF. CDR3 nucleotide sequence: TGTGCCAGCAGCTCGAAACAGGGGGTATCCTACGAGCAGTACTTC. This chain uses TRBV7-6 with TRBJ2-7, with 8 positions matching TRBD1. There are 15 residues in the CDR3. The germline CDR1 and CDR2 sequences are SGHVS and FNYEAQ. Trimming removed 4 bases from V and 1 base from J; junction bases left unmatched: 6.

The chain combines TRBV27 with TRBJ2-5; 7 nucleotides agree with TRBD1. The better agreement between TRBJ2-7 and the DNA end casts doubt on the J call. Germline CDR1 reads MNHEY; CDR2 reads SMNVEV (reference sequence). The CDR3 covers 16 residues. The CDR3 is CASSPGTVSYGDEQYF. The CDR3 nucleotides are TGTGCCAGCAGTCCGGGGACAGTTTCATATGGGGACGAGCAGTACTTC.

The genes are TRBV11-2 and TRBJ2-1, with unresolved D. The V end was cut by 5 bases, the J end by 5 bases, with 16 bases between. The CDR3 spans 15 residues. Germline V CDR1 and CDR2: SGHAT, FQNNGV. CDR3 DNA sequence: TGTGCCAGCAGCCTGAGTCAATTACCTAACAATGAGCAGTTCTTC. It is translated as CASSLSQLPNNEQFF.

The chain couples TRBV11-3 to TRBJ2-7; TRBD2 agrees at 8 bases. This CDR3 is 17 amino acids long. Germline assignment: CDR1 SGHNT and CDR2 YENEEA. The junction had 14 bases not matched to a gene; V was cut back by 7 bases and J by 0 bases. CDR3 in amino acids: CASTSPKLAENSYEQYF. CDR3 nucleotides: TGTGCCAGCACCAGCCCGAAACTAGCGGAGAACTCCTACGAGCAGTACTTC.

This clone was seen a few times. In nucleotides, the CDR3 is TGTGCCAGCAGCTCCTCCCCGGGTACTCCCCTAAGCACAGATACGCAGTATTTT. Encoded protein: CASSSSPGTPLSTDTQYF. The rearrangement links TRBV7-9 to TRBJ2-3; unclear D gene. Trimming cost V 4 bases and J 0 bases, with 20 bases left between them. From germline, CDR1 is SEHNR and CDR2 FQNEAQ (reference sequence). This CDR3 spans 18 amino acids.

This clone was counted a single time. The genes are TRBV6-6 and TRBJ2-7; 7 bases match TRBD2. From germline, CDR1 is MNHNY and CDR2 SVGAGI (reference sequence). Unmatched junction bases numbered 5, after V lost 4 bases and J lost 5 bases. The CDR3 has 13 residues. The CDR3 DNA reads as TGTGCCAGCAGTTTCACGCGGGGGAACGAGCAGTACTTC. It is translated as CASSFTRGNEQYF.

The chain joins TRBV7-3 to TRBJ2-1, with TRBD2 matching 8 bases. The V and J ends lost 5 bases and 4 bases, in that order; junction bases with no gene match: 7. Germline CDR1 is SGHTA and CDR2 is FQGTGA. The CDR3 contains 15 residues. The chain's CDR3 is CASSVSGGGYNEQFF. The CDR3 DNA follows: TGTGCCAGCAGCGTAAGCGGGGGAGGATACAATGAGCAGTTCTTC.

The V gene is TRBV18, the J gene TRBJ1-4; TRBD1 might be the D (6 bases). The germline CDR1 and CDR2 sequences are KGHSH and LQKENI. Trimming stripped 2 bases from V and 4 bases from J, with 11 bases between. The CDR3 is made up of 15 amino acids. The CDR3 sequence is CASSPVNRDNEKLFF. The DNA for the CDR3 is TGTGCCAGCTCACCAGTGAACAGGGATAATGAAAAACTGTTTTTT.

This clone was seen a handful of times. The V and J genes are TRBV15 and TRBJ1-5; TRBD1 matches 7 bases. The germline CDR1 and CDR2 sequences are LNHNV and YYDKDF (reference sequence). The CDR3 covers 15 residues. The V and J ends lost 7 bases and 2 bases, in that order; junction bases with no gene match: 8. CDR3 sequence: CATNDRDDGNQPQHF. CDR3 sequence (DNA): TGTGCCACCAATGACAGGGATGACGGCAATCAGCCCCAGCATTTT.

The rearrangement joins TRBV12-5 to TRBJ1-1; a weak D match, TRBD1 (6 bases). The length of the CDR3 is 15 residues. V was cut by 7 bases and J by 5 bases, with 20 bases left in between. Germline assignment: CDR1 LGHNT and CDR2 FRNRAP. The CDR3 DNA sequence: TGTGCTAGTGCAACAGTTAGGGGGGGGTGGACTGAAGCTTTCTTT. Translation: CASATVRGGWTEAFF.

The chain employs TRBV6-1 and TRBJ2-3, with TRBD2 matching 9 bases. This CDR3 has 16 residues. V shed 3 bases, J shed 2 bases, and the junction held 6 bases outside the gene matches. CDR1 is MNHNS and CDR2 is SASEGT in the germline V gene. The CDR3 DNA is TGTGCCAGCAGTGACTTTGCGGGGGGGCCCACAGATACGCAGTATTTT. Translating gives CASSDFAGGPTDTQYF.

The chain combines TRBV13 with TRBJ2-5; TRBD2 aligns across 9 bases. The V gene end was trimmed by 0 bases and the J gene end by 5 bases; junction bases not matched to a gene: 4. The germline V gene encodes CDR1 PRHDT and CDR2 FYEKMQ (reference sequence). The length of the CDR3 is 15 residues. The CDR3 region is CASSLGLAGWETQYF. CDR3 nucleotide sequence: TGTGCCAGCAGCTTAGGCCTAGCGGGATGGGAGACCCAGTACTTC.

This clone counts as medium-sized. The chain's CDR3 is CASSPSSLTGATEAFF. As DNA, the CDR3 is TGTGCCAGCAGTCCCTCCTCCTTGACAGGCGCAACTGAAGCTTTCTTT. This sequence joins TRBV27 and TRBJ1-1; maybe TRBD1 (6 bases). Germline values: CDR1 MNHEY, CDR2 SMNVEV (reference sequence). Trimming shortened V by 5 bases and J by 5 bases, and 21 bases separated the two germline ends. This CDR3 has 16 amino acids.

CDR3 sequence reads: CASSYQGAFTEAFF. DNA of the CDR3: TGTGCCAGCAGTTACCAGGGTGCTTTCACTGAAGCTTTCTTT. This chain joins TRBV6-5 and TRBJ1-1; weak D call: TRBD1 (5 bases). CDR1 and CDR2 from the germline V gene are MNHEY and SVGAGI. The CDR3 is 14 amino acids. Trimming removed 2 bases from V and 4 bases from J, with 11 bases in between.

This clone was observed a single time. The chain's CDR3 is CASSSSGTDYNEQFF. The CDR3 DNA reads TGTGCCAGCAGTTCCTCCGGGACTGACTACAATGAGCAGTTCTTC. V and J are TRBV6-5 and TRBJ2-1, with a weak D call TRBD2 (6 bases). This CDR3 is built from 15 residues. Germline CDR1 reads MNHEY; CDR2 reads SVGAGI. V lost 4 bases to trimming and J lost 3 bases, with 13 bases between them.

This clone was detected a few times. The genes are TRBV27 and TRBJ2-1, with TRBD2 matching over 8 bases. CDR3 size: 15 residues. V was pared by 10 bases and J by 6 bases, with 14 bases of the junction left unmatched. Germline values: CDR1 MNHEY, CDR2 SMNVEV (reference sequence). CDR3 nucleotides: TGTGCCACCACCGGAGGGCGGGGGGTCAGCAATGAGCAGTTCTTC. This codes for CATTGGRGVSNEQFF.

The chain recombines TRBV19 with TRBJ2-1, with 7 bases fitting TRBD2. The CDR3 has 15 amino acids. Germline V gene sequence: CDR1 LNHDA, CDR2 SQIVND (reference sequence). V shed 3 bases, J shed 5 bases, and the junction held 7 bases outside the gene matches. CDR3 DNA: TGTGCCAGTAGTATCTTAGGCGGGGGAGACAATGAGCAGTTCTTC. This gives the protein CASSILGGGDNEQFF.

V gene TRBV27 combines with J gene TRBJ1-5; maybe TRBD1 (6 bases). In germline, CDR1 is MNHEY, CDR2 SMNVEV (reference sequence). The CDR3 extends over 15 amino acids. Trimming removed 5 bases at V and 1 base at J, with 12 bases between. The CDR3 coding sequence is TGTGCCAGCAGTGACGCAGGGGTAAGCAATCAGCCCCAGCATTTT. This sequence encodes CASSDAGVSNQPQHF.